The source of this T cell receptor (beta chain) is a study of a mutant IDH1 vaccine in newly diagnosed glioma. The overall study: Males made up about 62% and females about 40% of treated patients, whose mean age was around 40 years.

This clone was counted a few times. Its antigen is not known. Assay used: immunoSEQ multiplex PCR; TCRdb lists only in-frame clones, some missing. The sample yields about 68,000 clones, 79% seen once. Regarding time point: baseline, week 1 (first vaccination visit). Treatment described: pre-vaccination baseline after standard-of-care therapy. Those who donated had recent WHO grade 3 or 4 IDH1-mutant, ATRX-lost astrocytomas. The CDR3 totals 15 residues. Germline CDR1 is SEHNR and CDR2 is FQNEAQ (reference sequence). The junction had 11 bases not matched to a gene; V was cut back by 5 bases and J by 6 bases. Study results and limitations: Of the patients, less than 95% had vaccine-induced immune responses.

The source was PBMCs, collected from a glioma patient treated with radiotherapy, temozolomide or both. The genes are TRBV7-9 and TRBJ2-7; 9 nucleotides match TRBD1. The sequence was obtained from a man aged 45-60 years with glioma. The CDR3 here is CASSGGQGISSEQYF. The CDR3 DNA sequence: TGTGCCAGCAGCGGGGGACAGGGCATCTCCAGCGAGCAGTACTTC.